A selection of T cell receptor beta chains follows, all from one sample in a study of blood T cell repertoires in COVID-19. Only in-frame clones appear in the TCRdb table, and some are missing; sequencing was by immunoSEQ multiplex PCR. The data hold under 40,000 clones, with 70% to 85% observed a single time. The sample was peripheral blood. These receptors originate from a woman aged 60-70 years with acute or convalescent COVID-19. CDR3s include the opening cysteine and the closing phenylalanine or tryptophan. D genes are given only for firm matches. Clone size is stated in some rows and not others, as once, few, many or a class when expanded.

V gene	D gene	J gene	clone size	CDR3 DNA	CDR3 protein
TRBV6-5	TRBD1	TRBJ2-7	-	TGTGCCAGCAGTTCCGCACAGGGGCGCGAGCAGTACTTC	CASSSAQGREQYF
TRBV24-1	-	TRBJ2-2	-	TGTGCCACCAGTGACTGGAGGCCTAACAGTCCGAACACCGGGGAGCTGTTTTTT	CATSDWRPNSPNTGELFF
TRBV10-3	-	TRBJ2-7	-	TGTGCCATCAGTGAGGCGGCAAACGAGCAGTACTTC	CAISEAANEQYF
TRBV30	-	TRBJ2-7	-	TGTGCCTGGTCGGCTAGTAACGAGCAGTACTTC	CAWSASNEQYF
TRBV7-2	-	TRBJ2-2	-	TGTGCCAGCAGCTTCGACAGTCAGTCCGCGAACACCGGGGAGCTGTTTTTT	CASSFDSQSANTGELFF
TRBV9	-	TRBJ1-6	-	TGTGCCAGCAGCGGAATAGGGGGAGGGGCGGATAATTCACCCCTCCACTTT	CASSGIGGGADNSPLHF
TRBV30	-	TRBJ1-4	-	TGTGCCTGGAGTGTTTCGGGCAGCGGGGAAAAACTGTTTTTT	CAWSVSGSGEKLFF
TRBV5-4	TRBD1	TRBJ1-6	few	TGTGCCAGCAGCTCTTACACCAGGGGGCCGGTTTCACCCCTCCACTTT	CASSSYTRGPVSPLHF
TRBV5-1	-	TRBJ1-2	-	TGCGCCAGCAGCTTGGACAGCTATGGCTACACCTTC	CASSLDSYGYTF
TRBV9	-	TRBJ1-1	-	TGTGCCAGCGCCGGGGGGTGGGGCACTGAAGCTTTCTTT	CASAGGWGTEAFF
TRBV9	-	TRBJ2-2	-	TGTGCCAGCAGCGATCTAGGGGCGCGATTCACCGGGGAGCTGTTTTTT	CASSDLGARFTGELFF
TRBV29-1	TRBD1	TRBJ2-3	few	TGCAGCGCCATTTCCGGGGACAGGGGAAGAGATACGCAGTATTTT	CSAISGDRGRDTQYF
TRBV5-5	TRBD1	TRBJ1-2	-	TGTGCCAGCAGCTTGTCTAGCGGACAGGGGATGACCTATGGCTACACCTTC	CASSLSSGQGMTYGYTF
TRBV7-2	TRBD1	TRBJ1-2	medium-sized	TGTGCCAGCAGCCCGACAGGGATGTATGGCTACACCTTC	CASSPTGMYGYTF
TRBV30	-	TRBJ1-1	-	TGTGCCTGGAGTGGACAGAAGAACACTGAAGCTTTCTTT	CAWSGQKNTEAFF
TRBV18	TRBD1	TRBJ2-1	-	TGTGCCAGCTCACCACCTACCTGGGACAGGGGCTACGATGAGCAGTTCTTC	CASSPPTWDRGYDEQFF
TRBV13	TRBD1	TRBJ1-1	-	TGTGCCAGCAGCCAGGGGGCGGAAAAGAACACTGAAGCTTTCTTT	CASSQGAEKNTEAFF
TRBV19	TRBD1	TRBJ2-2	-	TGTGCCAGTAGTATCCTGGGGACAGGGGCCACCGGGGAGCTGTTTTTT	CASSILGTGATGELFF
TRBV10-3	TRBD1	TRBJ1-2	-	TGTGCCATCAGGGACAGGGAAAAGGACCCCTATGGCTACACCTTC	CAIRDREKDPYGYTF
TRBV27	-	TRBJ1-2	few	TGTGCCAGCAGTTCCCAATACAGGGAGAACTATGGCTACACCTTC	CASSSQYRENYGYTF
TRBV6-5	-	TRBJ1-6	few	TGTGCCAGTACGGGACTCTCCTATAATTCACCCCTCCACTTT	CASTGLSYNSPLHF
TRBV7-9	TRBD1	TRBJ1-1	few	TGTGCCAGCAGCTACCCACAGGGGGTGAACACTGAAGCTTTCTTT	CASSYPQGVNTEAFF
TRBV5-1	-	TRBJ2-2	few	TGCGCCAGCAGCTTGTGGAGAGATACCACCGGGGAGCTGTTTTTT	CASSLWRDTTGELFF
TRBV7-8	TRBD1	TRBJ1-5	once	TGTGCCAGCAGCTCACAGGGGCGGAATCAGCCCCAGCATTTT	CASSSQGRNQPQHF
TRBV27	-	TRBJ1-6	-	TGTGCCAGCAGTTTAAGGAGGGTCGAGGGGTATTCACCCCTCCACTTT	CASSLRRVEGYSPLHF
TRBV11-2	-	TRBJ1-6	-	TGTGCCAGCAGCTTAGATCAGCCAGGGGCTTCACCCCTCCACTTT	CASSLDQPGASPLHF
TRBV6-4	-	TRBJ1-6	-	TGTGCCAGCAGTGACCGGGGCAGGGGCACCTATAATTCACCCCTCCACTTT	CASSDRGRGTYNSPLHF
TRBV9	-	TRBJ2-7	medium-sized	TGTGCCACCCCTGGGGCCCTCTACGAGCAGTACTTC	CATPGALYEQYF
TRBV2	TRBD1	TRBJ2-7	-	TGTGCCAGCAGTCACAAGACAGGGCCTTACTCCGAGCAGTACTTC	CASSHKTGPYSEQYF
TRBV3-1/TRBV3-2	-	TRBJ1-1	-	TGTGCCAGCAGCCACGCTAGGGAAGCTTTCTTT	CASSHAREAFF
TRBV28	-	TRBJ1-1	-	TGTGCCAGCAGTTGGAAGGTCTCGGGAGCTTTCTTT	CASSWKVSGAFF
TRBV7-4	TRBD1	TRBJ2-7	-	TGTGCCAGCAGCTGGGACAGTAACTACGAGCAGTACTTC	CASSWDSNYEQYF
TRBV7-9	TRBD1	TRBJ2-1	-	TGTGCCAGCAGCTTAGACGGGACAGGGCCCAATGAGCAGTTCTTC	CASSLDGTGPNEQFF
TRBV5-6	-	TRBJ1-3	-	TGTGCCAGCAGCCTGCGGGGCTCTGGAAACACCATATATTTT	CASSLRGSGNTIYF
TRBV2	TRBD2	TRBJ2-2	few	TGTGCCAGCAGCCTGACTAGCGGGGTCGGGGAGCTGTTTTTT	CASSLTSGVGELFF
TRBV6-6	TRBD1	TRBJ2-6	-	TGTGCCAGCACCATGGGGACAGGGGTGGGGGCCAACGTCCTGACTTTC	CASTMGTGVGANVLTF
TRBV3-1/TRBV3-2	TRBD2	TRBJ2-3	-	TGTGCCAGCAGCTGGAAGGGACTAGCGGGGGGCTCCCACACAGATACGCAGTATTTT	CASSWKGLAGGSHTDTQYF
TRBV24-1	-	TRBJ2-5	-	TGTGCCACCAGTGATTTCCCCGGGGAAGAGACCCAGTACTTC	CATSDFPGEETQYF
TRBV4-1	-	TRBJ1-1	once	TGCGCCAGCAGCCAAGAGGGCGGGTTATCGAACACTGAAGCTTTCTTT	CASSQEGGLSNTEAFF
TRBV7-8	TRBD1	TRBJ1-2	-	TGTGCCAGCAGCGCCAAGGGGACAGGTTTTAACTATGGCTACACCTTC	CASSAKGTGFNYGYTF
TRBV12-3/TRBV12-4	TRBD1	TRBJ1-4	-	TGTGCCAGCAGTTTGGGGACAGCAGAAAAACTGTTTTTT	CASSLGTAEKLFF
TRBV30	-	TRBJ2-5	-	TGTGCCTGGAGTGTACTCCCTCGGGGGGCAGGGGAGACCCAGTACTTC	CAWSVLPRGAGETQYF
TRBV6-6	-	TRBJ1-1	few	TGTGCCAGCAGTTACTCTTTCACTAACACTGAAGCTTTCTTT	CASSYSFTNTEAFF
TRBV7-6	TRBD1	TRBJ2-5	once	TGTGCCAGCAGCAGCGGACAGGGATGGCGAGAGACCCAGTACTTC	CASSSGQGWRETQYF
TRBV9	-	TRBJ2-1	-	TGTGCCAGCGCCAGATCCGGGACTTATTACAATGAGCAGTTCTTC	CASARSGTYYNEQFF
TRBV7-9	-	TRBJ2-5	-	TGTGCCAGCAGCGGGGTCCGGGGAGAGACCCAGTACTTC	CASSGVRGETQYF
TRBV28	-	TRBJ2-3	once	TGTGCCAGCAGTTTAAGGGGCGCGGGCACAGATACGCAGTATTTT	CASSLRGAGTDTQYF